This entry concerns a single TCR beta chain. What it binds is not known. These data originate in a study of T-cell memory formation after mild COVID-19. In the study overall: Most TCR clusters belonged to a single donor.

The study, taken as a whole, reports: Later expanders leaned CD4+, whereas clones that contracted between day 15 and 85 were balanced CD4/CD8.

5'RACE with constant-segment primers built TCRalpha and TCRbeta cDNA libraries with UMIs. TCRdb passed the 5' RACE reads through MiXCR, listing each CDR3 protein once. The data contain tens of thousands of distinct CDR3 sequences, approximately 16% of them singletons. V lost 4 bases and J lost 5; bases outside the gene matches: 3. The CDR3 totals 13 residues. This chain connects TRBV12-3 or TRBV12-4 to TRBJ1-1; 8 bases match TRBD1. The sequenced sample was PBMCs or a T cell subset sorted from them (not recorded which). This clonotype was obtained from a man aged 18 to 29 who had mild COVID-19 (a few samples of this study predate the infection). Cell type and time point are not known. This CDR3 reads CASSSGQGTEAFF. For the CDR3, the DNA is TGTGCCAGCAGTTCAGGACAGGGAACTGAAGCTTTCTTT.